This T cell receptor (beta chain) emerged from a study of cytomegalovirus exposure and HLA in healthy donors. Study-wide points: Per a later analysis, HLA-associated TCR beta chains showed more clonal expansion than other, equally common TCR beta chains. Some V segments, including TRBV6-2 and TRBV6-3, were excluded as indistinguishable.

Note on this clone: Its antigen is unidentified.

The PCR used 60 Vbeta and 13 Jbeta primers. Profiled with immunoSEQ multiplex PCR; TCRdb holds only in-frame clones, not every one. The data show about 170,000 clones, roughly 85% seen once. The CDR3 contains 14 residues. V was trimmed by 1 base and J by 6 bases, leaving 16 bases between them. The V gene's germline CDR1 is GTSNPN and CDR2 SVGIG (reference sequence). The TCR comes from a boy aged 2 to 10 in good health and CMV-seronegative. V gene TRBV30 combines with J gene TRBJ2-7; tentatively, D is TRBD2 (6 bases). The sequenced sample consisted of PBMCs. CDR3 sequence reads: CAWSDEEGTGEQYF. The CDR3 bases are TGTGCCTGGAGTGACGAGGAGGGGACGGGCGAGCAGTACTTC.